The sequence of this T cell receptor beta chain was determined in a study of T cell responses to AZD1222 COVID-19 vaccine. Study results and limitations: A rise in Spike-specific TCR breadth and depth followed two AZD1222 doses.

With regard to this clone: The antigen is not known.

Libraries were prepared by immunoSEQ multiplex PCR; TCRdb keeps only in-frame clonotypes and omits some of them. Of some 130,000 clones in the sample, 70% to 90% were seen once. V lost 6 bases to trimming and J lost 4 bases, with 6 bases between them. Germline V CDR1 and CDR2: DFQATT, SNEGSKA (reference sequence). The CDR3 is 10 residues long. This chain joins TRBV20-1 and TRBJ1-1, with no clear D. Sequencing used peripheral blood, obtained on day 0 of AZD1222 vaccination. The clonotype originates from an adult in good health. The CDR3 DNA reads as TGCAGTGCCGGAAGCACTGAAGCTTTCTTT. It encodes CSAGSTEAFF.